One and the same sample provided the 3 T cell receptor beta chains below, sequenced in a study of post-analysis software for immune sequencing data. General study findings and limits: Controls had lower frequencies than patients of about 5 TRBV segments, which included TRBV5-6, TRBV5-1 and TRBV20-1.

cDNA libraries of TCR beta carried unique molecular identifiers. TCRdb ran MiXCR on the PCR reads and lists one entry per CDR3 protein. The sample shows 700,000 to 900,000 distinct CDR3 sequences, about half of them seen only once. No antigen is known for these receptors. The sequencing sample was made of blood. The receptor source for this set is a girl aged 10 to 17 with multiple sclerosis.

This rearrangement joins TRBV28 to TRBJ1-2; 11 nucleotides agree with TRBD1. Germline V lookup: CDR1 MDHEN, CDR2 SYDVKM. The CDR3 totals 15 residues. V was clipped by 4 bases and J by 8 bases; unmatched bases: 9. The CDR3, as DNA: TGTGCCAGCAGTTCCGGACAGGGGGCGGAAAGGGGCTACACCTTC. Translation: CASSSGQGAERGYTF.

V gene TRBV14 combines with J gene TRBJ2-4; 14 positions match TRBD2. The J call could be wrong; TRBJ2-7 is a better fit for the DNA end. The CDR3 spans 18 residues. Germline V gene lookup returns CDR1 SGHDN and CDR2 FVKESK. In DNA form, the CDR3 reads TGTGCCAGCAGCCCAAGGAGGGGACTAGCGGGAGACTTCTACGAGCAGTACTTC. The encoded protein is CASSPRRGLAGDFYEQYF.

Here the CDR3 reads CASSPEGGGTEAFF. CDR3 DNA sequence: TGTGCCAGCAGCCCCGAAGGGGGAGGCACTGAAGCTTTCTTT. V gene TRBV2 combines with J gene TRBJ1-1; D may be TRBD1 (6 bases). There are 14 residues in the CDR3. V was shortened by 6 bases and J by 4 bases, with 15 bases between the two germline ends. Germline V gene data show CDR1 as SNHLY and CDR2 as FYNNEI. The full variable domain, completed using reference TRBV2 and TRBJ1-1, is EPEVTQTPSHQVTQMGQEVILRCVPISNHLYFYWYRQILGQKVEFLVSFYNNEISEKSEIFDDQFSVERPDGSNFTLKIRSTKLEDSAMYFCASSPEGGGTEAFFGQGTRLTVV.